This TCR beta chain was retrieved from a study of graft-versus-host responses after intestinal transplantation. Notes on this clone: Its antigen remains unidentified.

Clones were read by immunoSEQ multiplex PCR, and TCRdb kept only the in-frame ones, dropping some. The data show 90,000 to 120,000 clones, about 88% seen once. The CDR3 length is 15 residues. CDR1 is MGHRA, CDR2 YSYEKL, per germline. The V end was cut by 2 bases, the J end by 0 bases, with 9 bases between. Sequenced here: unstimulated CD4+ T cells sorted from spleen or lymph node cells, sampled before intestinal transplant. The origin of this receptor is a human donor who received an intestinal transplant. The chain recombines TRBV4-1 with TRBJ2-3, with no clear D. The CDR3 DNA sequence: TGCGCCAGCAGCCAACGGCCCTCCAGCACAGATACGCAGTATTTT. Translated: CASSQRPSSTDTQYF.